Following are 5 T cell receptor beta chains from one sample sequenced in a study of T-cell reconstitution after alpha-beta-depleted transplantation in children. Unique molecular identifiers were incorporated during preparation of the TCRbeta library. TCRdb re-called the PCR reads through MiXCR, storing one row per CDR3 protein. There are about 580,000 distinct CDR3 sequences in the sample; 20% to 25% occur only once, and 14% lies in the top ten. The source was PBMCs, mostly from graft donor cells, collected 360 days after TCRalphabeta/CD19-depleted stem cell transplant. The receptors originated from a boy less than two years old who had a stem cell transplant for acute myeloid leukemia, so the T cells may come from the graft donor.

This clonotype was found many times. This chain links TRBV6-2 or TRBV6-3 with TRBJ1-5; D unclear. Germline CDR1 MNHEY, CDR2 SVGEGT. CDR3 length: 12 residues. Between the trimmed V and J ends, which lost 4 bases and 11 bases, there was a span of 12 bases. The CDR3 DNA is TGTGCCAGCAGTTCCCCGGGGAGGACCCAGCATTTT. Residues: CASSSPGRTQHF.

This clonotype was recorded a few times. V is TRBV24-1 and J is TRBJ2-3; D ambiguous. Trimming took off 4 bases at V and 4 bases at J, with 20 bases between the two ends. This CDR3 is 17 amino acids long. Germline V lookup: CDR1 KGHDR, CDR2 SFDVKD. In DNA form, the CDR3 reads TGTGCCACCAGTGACCCCGGCCCAGCAGCGTGGCCAGATACGCAGTATTTT. Its protein product is CATSDPGPAAWPDTQYF.

V usage is TRBV4-3 and J usage is TRBJ2-1; a possible D gene is TRBD1 (5 bases). CDR1 is LGHNA and CDR2 is YSLEER in the germline V gene. V was trimmed by 5 bases and J by 4 bases, leaving 12 bases between them. This CDR3 has 14 residues. The CDR3 reads CASSSRQLYNEQFF. CDR3 in DNA: TGCGCCAGCAGCTCCAGACAGCTTTACAATGAGCAGTTCTTC.

There are many counts of this clonotype. The chain has TRBV7-9 and TRBJ2-4, with D possibly TRBD2 on 5 matching bases. The germline V gene has CDR1 SEHNR and CDR2 FQNEAQ (reference sequence). Trimming stripped 5 bases from V and 7 bases from J, with 18 bases between. This CDR3 spans 15 amino acids. Here the CDR3 DNA reads TGTGCCAGCAGCGCCCGGGGAGCGAGGTTGAACATTCAGTACTTC. Protein: CASSARGARLNIQYF.

This clonotype showed up many times. V and J are TRBV4-3 and TRBJ1-2; D gene uncertain. Germline values: CDR1 LGHNA, CDR2 YSLEER. Trimming took 0 bases from V and 8 from J, leaving 13 bases between them. CDR3 length equals 14 residues. CDR3 sequence reads: CASSQERHRNGYTF. The DNA of the CDR3 is TGCGCCAGCAGCCAAGAAAGGCATAGGAACGGCTACACCTTC.